A selection of T cell receptor beta chains follows, all from one sample in a study of shared clonotypes between healthy human individuals. Clones were read by immunoSEQ multiplex PCR, and TCRdb kept only the in-frame ones, dropping some. The repertoire includes 2 million to 2.5 million clones, under 97% of them detected once, and 0.13% sits in the top ten. Sequenced input: naive CD4+ T cells sorted from blood. The source of these receptors is a man aged 18 to 29 in good health. The CDR3 runs from the conserved cysteine through the conserved F or W. The order of the fields is D gene, V gene, clone size, J gene, CDR3 protein, CDR3 DNA. The D gene is left open where the match is weak. Clone size is given for some rows only: seen once, a few or many times, or a class if the clone is expanded.

D: TRBD2; V: TRBV19; size: -; J: TRBJ2-1; CDR3: CASSIGRGGANEQFF; DNA: TGTGCCAGTAGTATTGGGCGCGGGGGGGCCAATGAGCAGTTCTTC
D: -; V: TRBV5-1; size: -; J: TRBJ1-5; CDR3: CASSLGGKDQPQHF; DNA: TGCGCCAGCAGCTTAGGAGGGAAAGATCAGCCCCAGCATTTT
D: -; V: TRBV30; size: -; J: TRBJ1-2; CDR3: CAWSRNYGYTF; DNA: TGTGCCTGGAGTCGCAACTATGGCTACACCTTC
D: -; V: TRBV5-1; size: once; J: TRBJ2-5; CDR3: CASSPGHQETQYF; DNA: TGCGCCAGCAGCCCGGGACACCAAGAGACCCAGTACTTC
D: TRBD1; V: TRBV7-2; size: -; J: TRBJ1-1; CDR3: CASRQRQTGAEAFF; DNA: TGTGCCAGCAGACAACGACAGACAGGGGCTGAAGCTTTCTTT
D: TRBD2; V: TRBV7-8; size: -; J: TRBJ2-7; CDR3: CASSLAPLAGPYEQYF; DNA: TGTGCCAGCAGCTTAGCGCCTCTAGCGGGTCCCTACGAGCAGTACTTC
D: TRBD1; V: TRBV28; size: -; J: TRBJ1-5; CDR3: CASSLGSQGDQPQHF; DNA: TGTGCCAGCAGTTTAGGGTCTCAGGGGGATCAGCCCCAGCATTTT
D: TRBD1; V: TRBV6-6; size: -; J: TRBJ1-5; CDR3: CASSDGTGGQPQHF; DNA: TGTGCCAGCAGTGATGGGACAGGGGGCCAGCCCCAGCATTTT
D: -; V: TRBV7-6; size: -; J: TRBJ2-1; CDR3: CASSLAQGGFYNEQFF; DNA: TGTGCCAGCAGCTTAGCGCAGGGGGGTTTCTACAATGAGCAGTTCTTC
D: TRBD1; V: TRBV7-9; size: -; J: TRBJ2-7; CDR3: CASSSGQGKNEQYF; DNA: TGTGCCAGCAGCTCGGGACAGGGAAAGAACGAGCAGTACTTC
D: TRBD2; V: TRBV30; size: -; J: TRBJ2-1; CDR3: CAWSVLREGLQFF; DNA: TGTGCCTGGAGTGTACTACGGGAGGGCCTTCAGTTCTTC
D: -; V: TRBV7-8; size: -; J: TRBJ1-2; CDR3: CASSLWGGGYTF; DNA: TGTGCCAGCAGCTTATGGGGCGGAGGCTACACCTTC
D: -; V: TRBV7-7; size: -; J: TRBJ2-7; CDR3: CASSSSPTYEQYF; DNA: TGTGCTAGCAGCTCCTCCCCGACCTACGAGCAGTACTTC
D: TRBD2; V: TRBV5-1; size: once; J: TRBJ2-7; CDR3: CASSPGTSGRWAWQYF; DNA: TGCGCCAGCAGCCCAGGGACTAGCGGGAGGTGGGCATGGCAGTACTTC
D: TRBD1; V: TRBV6-5; size: -; J: TRBJ1-2; CDR3: CASSSYRGVGGYTF; DNA: TGTGCCAGCAGTTCTTACAGGGGGGTGGGTGGCTACACCTTC
D: -; V: TRBV21-1; size: -; J: TRBJ2-4; CDR3: CASSKEGDRGPTIQYF; DNA: TGTGCCAGCAGCAAAGAAGGGGACAGGGGACCTACCATTCAGTACTTC
D: TRBD1; V: TRBV4-3; size: -; J: TRBJ1-5; CDR3: CASSQDSDRGQPQHF; DNA: TGCGCCAGCAGCCAGGACTCGGACAGGGGCCAGCCCCAGCATTTT
D: -; V: TRBV28; size: -; J: TRBJ1-1; CDR3: CASSPLTTFDENTEAFF; DNA: TGTGCCAGCAGCCCCCTAACTACGTTCGACGAGAACACTGAAGCTTTCTTT
D: TRBD1; V: TRBV6-5; size: -; J: TRBJ1-1; CDR3: CASSYRPGTGGGEAFF; DNA: TGTGCCAGCAGTTACCGTCCCGGGACAGGGGGAGGGGAAGCTTTCTTT
D: TRBD1; V: TRBV19; size: -; J: TRBJ2-3; CDR3: CASSPRDRASTDTQYF; DNA: TGTGCCAGTAGTCCTCGGGACAGAGCTAGCACAGATACGCAGTATTTT
D: TRBD1; V: TRBV12-5; size: once; J: TRBJ2-1; CDR3: CASGLVLNRQGRINEQFF; DNA: TGTGCTAGTGGTTTGGTACTAAATCGACAGGGAAGAATCAATGAGCAGTTCTTC
D: -; V: TRBV5-4; size: -; J: TRBJ1-2; CDR3: CASSFGDNYGYTF; DNA: TGTGCCAGCAGCTTTGGAGACAACTATGGCTACACCTTC
D: TRBD2; V: TRBV5-1; size: once; J: TRBJ2-2; CDR3: CASSLAGEATGELFF; DNA: TGCGCCAGCAGCTTAGCGGGGGAGGCCACCGGGGAGCTGTTTTTT
D: -; V: TRBV20-1; size: once; J: TRBJ1-2; CDR3: CSLIENYGYTF; DNA: TGCAGTCTTATTGAGAACTATGGCTACACCTTC
D: -; V: TRBV2; size: -; J: TRBJ2-5; CDR3: CASSDLGVTETQYF; DNA: TGTGCCAGCAGTGATCTGGGTGTGACAGAGACCCAGTACTTC
D: -; V: TRBV20-1; size: -; J: TRBJ1-3; CDR3: CSAPSGNTIYF; DNA: TGCAGTGCACCTTCTGGAAACACCATATATTTT
D: -; V: TRBV13; size: -; J: TRBJ2-7; CDR3: CASSENGGPSSYEQYF; DNA: TGTGCCAGCAGCGAAAACGGGGGCCCGAGCTCCTACGAGCAGTACTTC
D: -; V: TRBV7-2; size: few; J: TRBJ1-1; CDR3: CASSLAPGTEAFF; DNA: TGTGCCAGCAGCTTAGCCCCGGGAACTGAAGCTTTCTTT
D: -; V: TRBV6-1; size: -; J: TRBJ2-7; CDR3: CASRLVSSYEQYF; DNA: TGTGCCAGTCGGCTAGTTTCTAGCTACGAGCAGTACTTC
D: -; V: TRBV2; size: -; J: TRBJ1-1; CDR3: CANGGGNTEAFF; DNA: TGTGCCAATGGAGGGGGAAACACTGAAGCTTTCTTT
D: -; V: TRBV28; size: -; J: TRBJ2-7; CDR3: CASRSPRHEQYF; DNA: TGTGCCAGCAGGAGTCCCCGACACGAGCAGTACTTC
D: -; V: TRBV5-1; size: -; J: TRBJ2-4; CDR3: CASSLTPALAKNIQYF; DNA: TGCGCCAGCAGCTTGACTCCCGCCCTAGCCAAAAACATTCAGTACTTC
D: TRBD1; V: TRBV5-6; size: few; J: TRBJ1-2; CDR3: CASSPEGRGPGGYTF; DNA: TGTGCCAGCAGCCCCGAGGGCAGGGGGCCGGGTGGCTACACCTTC
D: -; V: TRBV18; size: -; J: TRBJ2-5; CDR3: CASSSDLDETQYF; DNA: TGTGCCAGCTCCTCCGACTTGGACGAGACCCAGTACTTC
D: TRBD2; V: TRBV11-2; size: -; J: TRBJ2-3; CDR3: CASSPAGTSVPDTQYF; DNA: TGTGCCAGCAGCCCGGCGGGGACTAGCGTACCAGATACGCAGTATTTT
D: -; V: TRBV6-5; size: -; J: TRBJ2-1; CDR3: CASSATGGGDEQFF; DNA: TGTGCCAGCAGTGCCACCGGGGGCGGCGATGAGCAGTTCTTC
D: TRBD1; V: TRBV7-9; size: -; J: TRBJ1-1; CDR3: CASSIQGAGSTEAFF; DNA: TGTGCCAGCAGCATACAGGGGGCGGGGAGCACTGAAGCTTTCTTT